This TCR beta chain was obtained from a study of shared clonotypes between healthy human individuals. As processed by the authors: Filtering differed, since immunoSEQ gave only junction sequences and no quality scores. The table came from immunoSEQ multiplex PCR; TCRdb's copy has only in-frame clones and leaves some out. V, J and clone size are taken as reported in that table, and D and trimming were inferred from the DNA itself. There are some 1.5 million clones in the sample; about 96% occur only once, and approximately 1.1% lies in the top ten. Splitting the CD4+ cells yielded a CD45RA+ naive subset and a CD45RA-negative memory subset. Germline V gene sequence: CDR1 KGHSH, CDR2 LQKENI. The CDR3 contains 15 residues. V lost 3 bases, J lost 2 bases, and 6 bases stayed unmatched.

Material: naive CD4+ T cells sorted from blood. Subset of the sample: CD45RA+ positively selected. The clonotype originates from a man aged 25-45 years in good health. V gene TRBV18 combines with J gene TRBJ2-5; 7 bases map to TRBD1. CDR3 residues: CASSPGTDPQETQYF. Written as DNA, the CDR3 is TGTGCCAGCTCACCCGGGACAGACCCTCAAGAGACCCAGTACTTC.